A selection of T cell receptor beta chains follows, all from one sample in a study of shared clonotypes between healthy human individuals. TCRdb's copy holds only in-frame clones and misses some; the assay was immunoSEQ multiplex PCR. The repertoire holds some 2 million clones, with about 94% as singletons. Sequenced sample: naive CD8+ T cells sorted from blood. These receptors all stem from a man between 18 and 29 years old in good health. Both conserved end residues are part of each CDR3. Fields, in order: V gene, J gene, D gene, clone size, CDR3 protein, CDR3 DNA. A D gene is named only where the DNA matches it firmly. Clone size is stated in some rows and not others, as once, few, many or a class when expanded.

V: TRBV4-1; J: TRBJ1-1; D: TRBD1; size: -; CDR3: CASSQVTVGRGEAFF; DNA: TGCGCCAGCAGCCAAGTGACGGTGGGCAGGGGGGAAGCTTTCTTT
V: TRBV5-4; J: TRBJ2-3; D: TRBD1; size: -; CDR3: CASSSPDRATDTQYF; DNA: TGTGCCAGCAGCTCACCAGACAGGGCCACAGATACGCAGTATTTT
V: TRBV27; J: TRBJ1-5; D: TRBD1; size: -; CDR3: CASSRGLGGNQPQHF; DNA: TGTGCCAGCAGTAGGGGGCTCGGCGGCAATCAGCCCCAGCATTTT
V: TRBV11-1; J: TRBJ1-6; D: -; size: once; CDR3: CASSFGRGGYSPLHF; DNA: TGTGCCAGCAGCTTCGGGAGGGGAGGGTATTCACCCCTCCACTTT
V: TRBV18; J: TRBJ2-5; D: -; size: -; CDR3: CASSQVVDRAETQYF; DNA: TGTGCCAGCTCACAGGTCGTCGATAGGGCGGAGACCCAGTACTTC
V: TRBV13; J: TRBJ1-1; D: TRBD1; size: -; CDR3: CASSYDREVEAFF; DNA: TGTGCCAGCAGTTACGACAGGGAGGTTGAAGCTTTCTTT
V: TRBV28; J: TRBJ1-2; D: -; size: -; CDR3: CASSLRGGAYGYTF; DNA: TGTGCCAGCAGTTTAAGGGGGGGGGCCTATGGCTACACCTTC
V: TRBV2; J: TRBJ2-7; D: TRBD1; size: -; CDR3: CASLGQGAYEQYF; DNA: TGTGCCAGCCTGGGACAGGGGGCCTACGAGCAGTACTTC
V: TRBV11-2; J: TRBJ2-5; D: TRBD1; size: -; CDR3: CASSFPGGDRGQETQYF; DNA: TGTGCCAGCAGCTTCCCCGGGGGGGACAGGGGACAAGAGACCCAGTACTTC
V: TRBV7-9; J: TRBJ1-4; D: TRBD1; size: -; CDR3: CASSRRTGKDEKLFF; DNA: TGTGCCAGCAGCCGGCGGACAGGAAAGGATGAAAAACTGTTTTTT
V: TRBV28; J: TRBJ2-5; D: TRBD1; size: -; CDR3: CASSERDRVQETQYF; DNA: TGTGCCAGCAGTGAACGGGACAGGGTACAAGAGACCCAGTACTTC
V: TRBV4-1; J: TRBJ1-6; D: -; size: -; CDR3: CASSQDPGTDSYNSPLHF; DNA: TGCGCCAGCAGCCAAGATCCCGGCACCGACTCCTATAATTCACCCCTCCACTTT
V: TRBV2; J: TRBJ2-7; D: -; size: -; CDR3: CASSHHQGGSSYEQYF; DNA: TGTGCCAGCAGTCACCACCAGGGAGGCTCCAGCTACGAGCAGTACTTC
V: TRBV7-2; J: TRBJ2-1; D: TRBD2; size: once; CDR3: CASRPGLELYNEQFF; DNA: TGTGCCAGCAGGCCGGGACTAGAGCTCTACAATGAGCAGTTCTTC
V: TRBV4-1; J: TRBJ1-2; D: -; size: once; CDR3: CASSQQVGVRDGYTF; DNA: TGCGCCAGCAGCCAGCAAGTGGGGGTTCGAGACGGCTACACCTTC
V: TRBV10-2; J: TRBJ2-7; D: -; size: -; CDR3: CASSPYPSSYEQYF; DNA: TGCGCCAGCAGTCCCTATCCTAGCTCCTACGAGCAGTACTTC
V: TRBV19; J: TRBJ2-7; D: TRBD1; size: -; CDR3: CASSIRDSYEQYF; DNA: TGTGCCAGTAGTATAAGGGACAGCTACGAGCAGTACTTC
V: TRBV11-2; J: TRBJ2-5; D: -; size: -; CDR3: CASSWDTYQETQYF; DNA: TGTGCCAGCAGCTGGGACACTTACCAAGAGACCCAGTACTTC
V: TRBV15; J: TRBJ1-5; D: -; size: -; CDR3: CATSRGRGLSNQPQHF; DNA: TGTGCCACCAGCAGAGGGAGGGGCCTAAGCAATCAGCCCCAGCATTTT
V: TRBV5-6; J: TRBJ2-1; D: -; size: -; CDR3: CASVGDNEQFF; DNA: TGTGCCAGCGTGGGAGACAATGAGCAGTTCTTC
V: TRBV7-2; J: TRBJ2-7; D: -; size: -; CDR3: CASSPRAILYEQYF; DNA: TGTGCCAGCAGCCCCCGGGCGATCCTCTACGAGCAGTACTTC
V: TRBV2; J: TRBJ1-4; D: TRBD1; size: -; CDR3: CASSVIFLSTGSVEKLFF; DNA: TGTGCCAGCAGTGTAATTTTTCTATCGACAGGGTCGGTCGAAAAACTGTTTTTT
V: TRBV19; J: TRBJ2-7; D: -; size: -; CDR3: CASSSGYSYEQYF; DNA: TGTGCCAGTAGTAGCGGTTACTCCTACGAGCAGTACTTC
V: TRBV7-9; J: TRBJ2-2; D: -; size: -; CDR3: CASSSALVPTGELFF; DNA: TGTGCCAGCAGCTCAGCCCTGGTCCCCACCGGGGAGCTGTTTTTT
V: TRBV6-5; J: TRBJ2-1; D: -; size: -; CDR3: CASSYGEGEQFF; DNA: TGTGCCAGCAGTTATGGTGAGGGCGAGCAGTTCTTC
V: TRBV10-3; J: TRBJ2-1; D: -; size: -; CDR3: CAISAALNEQFF; DNA: TGTGCCATCAGTGCGGCCCTCAATGAGCAGTTCTTC
V: TRBV30; J: TRBJ1-1; D: -; size: -; CDR3: CAWSVLERGEQTEAFF; DNA: TGTGCCTGGAGTGTACTCGAGCGGGGCGAACAAACTGAAGCTTTCTTT
V: TRBV10-3; J: TRBJ2-2; D: -; size: once; CDR3: CAAGRTGELFF; DNA: TGTGCCGCGGGCCGCACCGGGGAGCTGTTTTTT
V: TRBV27; J: TRBJ1-2; D: -; size: -; CDR3: CASSDPGEIGYGYTF; DNA: TGTGCCAGCAGTGATCCAGGGGAGATAGGCTATGGCTACACCTTC
V: TRBV5-1; J: TRBJ2-7; D: TRBD1; size: -; CDR3: CASSIWTGGDEQYF; DNA: TGCGCCAGCAGCATTTGGACAGGGGGCGACGAGCAGTACTTC
V: TRBV29-1; J: TRBJ1-1; D: -; size: once; CDR3: CSVEEGGTEAFF; DNA: TGCAGCGTTGAGGAAGGGGGCACTGAAGCTTTCTTT
V: TRBV2; J: TRBJ2-7; D: TRBD2; size: -; CDR3: CASSPSTSGGGEQYF; DNA: TGTGCCAGCAGTCCTTCGACTAGCGGTGGCGGCGAGCAGTACTTC
V: TRBV13; J: TRBJ1-2; D: -; size: -; CDR3: CASSLSPAPEAGYGYTF; DNA: TGTGCCAGCAGCTTGAGTCCGGCTCCCGAAGCCGGCTATGGCTACACCTTC
V: TRBV7-2; J: TRBJ2-1; D: TRBD2; size: -; CDR3: CASSPGLAGGIEQFF; DNA: TGTGCCAGCAGCCCCGGACTAGCGGGAGGCATTGAGCAGTTCTTC
V: TRBV27; J: TRBJ1-6; D: TRBD1; size: -; CDR3: CASSHTGGNSPLHF; DNA: TGTGCCAGCAGTCATACAGGGGGCAACTCACCCCTCCACTTT
V: TRBV7-9; J: TRBJ2-7; D: -; size: -; CDR3: CASSSAGGYEQYF; DNA: TGTGCCAGCAGCTCAGCCGGGGGCTACGAGCAGTACTTC
V: TRBV6-1; J: TRBJ1-3; D: -; size: -; CDR3: CASSEAWGSGNTIYF; DNA: TGTGCCAGCAGTGAGGCCTGGGGCTCTGGAAACACCATATATTTT
V: TRBV4-3; J: TRBJ1-1; D: -; size: -; CDR3: CASSQAQGTEAFF; DNA: TGCGCCAGCAGCCAAGCTCAGGGAACTGAAGCTTTCTTT
V: TRBV27; J: TRBJ1-1; D: -; size: -; CDR3: CASSYQRITGGTEAFF; DNA: TGTGCCAGCAGTTATCAACGTATTACGGGTGGGACTGAAGCTTTCTTT
V: TRBV2; J: TRBJ1-2; D: -; size: once; CDR3: CASSEGGIGYTF; DNA: TGTGCCAGCAGTGAAGGAGGGATTGGCTACACCTTC
V: TRBV5-6; J: TRBJ2-1; D: -; size: -; CDR3: CASSFSHEQFF; DNA: TGTGCCAGCAGCTTCTCCCATGAGCAGTTCTTC